One sample yielded the 11 T cell receptor beta chains listed below, sequenced in a study of blood T cell repertoires in COVID-19. Using immunoSEQ multiplex PCR, the repertoire was profiled, and TCRdb retains in-frame clones only, with some absent. Of roughly 80,000 clones listed, 80% are singletons. Sequences were obtained from peripheral blood. The receptors were gathered from a man in his fifties or sixties with active or convalescent COVID-19.

The gene calls are TRBV5-1 and TRBJ2-5, with TRBD2 matching 8 bases. Germline V CDR1 and CDR2: SGHRS, YFSETQ. Germline trimming cut 1 base from V and 4 bases from J; bases unmatched to any gene: 9. The CDR3 has 16 amino acids. As DNA, the CDR3 is TGCGCCAGCAGCTTGAGCGGCGGGGGGAGGAGAGAGACCCAGTACTTC. This translates into CASSLSGGGRRETQYF. Using reference TRBV5-1 and TRBJ2-5 for the parts outside the CDR3, the full variable domain is KAGVTQTPRYLIKTRGQQVTLSCSPISGHRSVSWYQQTPGQGLQFLFEYFSETQRNKGNFPGRFSGRQFSNSRSEMNVSTLELGDSALYLCASSLSGGGRRETQYFGPGTRLLVL.

This chain links TRBV4-2 with TRBJ1-1; TRBD1 matches 7 bases. V lost 4 bases and J lost 1; bases outside the gene matches: 6. This CDR3 region has 15 residues. The germline CDR1 and CDR2 sequences are LGHNA and YNFKEQ. As DNA, the CDR3 is TGTGCCAGCAGCCTCCGGGACAGCCAGAACACTGAAGCTTTCTTT. Amino acids: CASSLRDSQNTEAFF.

V gene TRBV24-1 combines with J gene TRBJ1-5; no clear D. Germline lookup yields CDR1 KGHDR and CDR2 SFDVKD. The CDR3 sequence is 14 residues long. Trimming removed 4 bases at V and 7 bases at J, with 13 bases between. CDR3: CATSENGEYQPQHF. The CDR3, as DNA: TGTGCCACCAGTGAAAACGGGGAGTACCAGCCCCAGCATTTT.

This chain joins TRBV5-1 and TRBJ1-2; D is uncertain. The CDR3 has 13 amino acids. V dropped 4 bases and J dropped 0 bases, with 7 bases sitting between them. Germline V gene sequence: CDR1 SGHRS, CDR2 YFSETQ. CDR3 amino acids: CASSPSANYGYTF. For the CDR3, the DNA is TGCGCCAGCAGCCCCAGCGCTAACTATGGCTACACCTTC.

About this clone: One end of the junction varies from germline; a read error may be responsible. The chain uses TRBV7-2 and TRBJ2-7, with a possible D match to TRBD2 (7 bases). The CDR3 totals 13 residues. Germline assignment: CDR1 SGHTA and CDR2 FQGNSA. The CDR3 DNA reads as TGTGCCAGCAGCTTATCCCACCGGGGGGCAGAGGACTTC. Translation: CASSLSHRGAEDF. Full variable domain (rest looked up from reference TRBV7-2 and TRBJ2-7): GAGVSQSPSNKVTEKGKDVELRCDPISGHTALYWYRQSLGQGLEFLIYFQGNSAPDKSGLPSDRFSAERTGGSVSTLTIQRTQQEDSAVYLCASSLSHRGAEDFGPGTRLTVT.

The gene calls are TRBV19 and TRBJ2-3; TRBD2 aligns across 16 bases. CDR3 length: 19 amino acids. V lost 4 bases to trimming and J lost 0 bases; unmatched junction nucleotides: 7. Germline V gives CDR1 LNHDA, CDR2 SQIVND (reference sequence). The CDR3: CASSTSGLAGGRSTDTQYF. CDR3 nucleotides: TGTGCCAGTAGTACCTCGGGACTAGCGGGGGGGCGGAGCACAGATACGCAGTATTTT.

The J gene is TRBJ1-2, the V gene TRBV27; D possibly corresponds to TRBD1 (5 bases). Germline V gene sequence: CDR1 MNHEY, CDR2 SMNVEV (reference sequence). The ends were cut back, 4 bases at V and 3 bases at J, with 18 bases in the middle. The CDR3 loop spans 16 amino acids. The CDR3 loop is CASSWAAGWLHYGYTF. CDR3 bases: TGTGCCAGCAGTTGGGCGGCAGGGTGGCTCCACTATGGCTACACCTTC.

This clone was recorded a few times. Distinct nucleotide sequences in the sample also encode this CDR3. The CDR3 region has the DNA TGTGCCACCTCCGGGGAGGGATCTACAGATACGCAGTATTTT. Translation: CATSGEGSTDTQYF. The chain recombines TRBV7-9 with TRBJ2-3, with 7 bases aligning to TRBD2. Germline lookup yields CDR1 SEHNR and CDR2 FQNEAQ (reference sequence). This CDR3 has 14 amino acids. Germline trimming cut 10 bases from V and 3 bases from J; bases unmatched to any gene: 10.

The V call is TRBV7-2, the J call TRBJ2-3; D uncertain. This CDR3 contains 14 residues. V lost 0 bases, J lost 8 bases, and 12 bases lay in between. Germline V gives CDR1 SGHTA, CDR2 FQGNSA. CDR3 DNA sequence: TGTGCCAGCAGCTTAGCGCAGTATTCGGGTACGCAGTATTTT. Protein: CASSLAQYSGTQYF.

This clone showed up just a few times. This rearrangement joins TRBV20-1 to TRBJ2-4, with 7 bases matching TRBD1. Germline CDR1 DFQATT, CDR2 SNEGSKA (reference sequence). With V trimmed by 1 base and J by 11 bases, 2 bases remained unmatched. CDR3 length equals 11 residues. The CDR3 spells CSARVGTVQYF. The CDR3 coding sequence is TGCAGTGCTAGAGTAGGGACAGTTCAGTACTTC.

The V and J genes are TRBV6-5 and TRBJ2-7, with a possible D match to TRBD1 (5 bases). Trimming took 0 bases from V and 0 from J, leaving 9 bases between them. The CDR3 is 15 amino acids. The V gene's germline CDR1 is MNHEY and CDR2 SVGAGI. CDR3 region: CASSYSLGLSYEQYF. The DNA for the CDR3 is TGTGCCAGCAGTTACTCGCTGGGGCTCTCCTACGAGCAGTACTTC.